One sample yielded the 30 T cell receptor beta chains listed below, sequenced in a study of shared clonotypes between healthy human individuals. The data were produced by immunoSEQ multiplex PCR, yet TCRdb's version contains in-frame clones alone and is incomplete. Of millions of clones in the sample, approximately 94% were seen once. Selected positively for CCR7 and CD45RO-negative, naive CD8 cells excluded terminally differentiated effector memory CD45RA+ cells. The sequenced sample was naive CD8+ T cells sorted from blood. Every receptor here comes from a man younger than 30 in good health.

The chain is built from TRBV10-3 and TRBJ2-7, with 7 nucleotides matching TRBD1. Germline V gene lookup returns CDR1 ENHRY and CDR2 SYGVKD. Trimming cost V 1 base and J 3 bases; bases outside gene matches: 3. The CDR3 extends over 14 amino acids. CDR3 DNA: TGTGCCATCAGTGAGTTGGGACAGAACTACGAGCAGTACTTC. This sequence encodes CAISELGQNYEQYF.

The CDR3: CAWSTAAYEQYF. The CDR3 DNA sequence: TGTGCCTGGAGTACTGCAGCCTACGAGCAGTACTTC. The rearrangement links TRBV30 to TRBJ2-7; D is undetermined. The CDR3 has 12 residues. Trimming removed 2 bases at V and 2 bases at J, with 7 bases between. CDR1 GTSNPN and CDR2 SVGIG come from the germline V gene (reference sequence).

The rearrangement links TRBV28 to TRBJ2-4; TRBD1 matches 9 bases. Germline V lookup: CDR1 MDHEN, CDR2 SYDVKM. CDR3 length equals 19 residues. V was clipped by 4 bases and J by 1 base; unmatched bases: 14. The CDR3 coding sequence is TGTGCCAGCAGTTCCGGACAGGGGCGGGGCGGACGGGCCAAAAACATTCAGTACTTC. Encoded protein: CASSSGQGRGGRAKNIQYF. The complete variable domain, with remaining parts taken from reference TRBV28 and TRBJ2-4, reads DVKVTQSSRYLVKRTGEKVFLECVQDMDHENMFWYRQDPGLGLRLIYFSYDVKMKEKGDIPEGYSVSREKKERFSLILESASTNQTSMYLCASSSGQGRGGRAKNIQYFGAGTRLSVL.

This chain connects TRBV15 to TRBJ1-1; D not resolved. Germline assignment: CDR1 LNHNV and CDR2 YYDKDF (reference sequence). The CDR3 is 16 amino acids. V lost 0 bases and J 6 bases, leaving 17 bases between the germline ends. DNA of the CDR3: TGTGCCACCAGCAGAGATCGGAATCCCCAGGTCGCTGAAGCTTTCTTT. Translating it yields CATSRDRNPQVAEAFF.

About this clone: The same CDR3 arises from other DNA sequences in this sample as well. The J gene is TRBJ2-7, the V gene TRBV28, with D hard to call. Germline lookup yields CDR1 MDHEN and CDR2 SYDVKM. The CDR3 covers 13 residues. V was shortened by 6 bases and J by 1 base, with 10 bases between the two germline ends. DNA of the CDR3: TGTGCCAGCAGCTCCCCCGGGTCCTACGAGCAGTACTTC. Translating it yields CASSSPGSYEQYF.

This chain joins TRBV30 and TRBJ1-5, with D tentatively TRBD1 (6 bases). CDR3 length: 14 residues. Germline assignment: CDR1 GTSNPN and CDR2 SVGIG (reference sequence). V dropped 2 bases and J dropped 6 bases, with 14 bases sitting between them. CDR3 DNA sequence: TGTGCCTGGAGTCTGGGGGCGCAGAGTCAGCCCCAGCATTTT. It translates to CAWSLGAQSQPQHF.

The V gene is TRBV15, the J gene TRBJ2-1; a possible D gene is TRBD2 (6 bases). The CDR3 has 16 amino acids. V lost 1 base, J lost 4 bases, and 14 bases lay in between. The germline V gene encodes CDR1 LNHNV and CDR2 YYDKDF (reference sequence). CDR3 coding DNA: TGTGCCACCAGCAGAGTTGGGACTGCCCCATACAATGAGCAGTTCTTC. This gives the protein CATSRVGTAPYNEQFF.

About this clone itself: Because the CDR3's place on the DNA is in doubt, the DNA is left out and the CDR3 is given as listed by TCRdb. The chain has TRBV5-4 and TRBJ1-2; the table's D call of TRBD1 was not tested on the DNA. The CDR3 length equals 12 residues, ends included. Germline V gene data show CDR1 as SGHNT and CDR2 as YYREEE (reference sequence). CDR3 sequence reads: CASSWGDGARTF.

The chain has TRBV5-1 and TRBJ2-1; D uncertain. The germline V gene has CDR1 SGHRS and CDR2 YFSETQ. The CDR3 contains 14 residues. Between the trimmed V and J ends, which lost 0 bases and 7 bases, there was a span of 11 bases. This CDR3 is CASSLDNPGNEQFF. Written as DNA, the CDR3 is TGCGCCAGCAGCTTGGATAACCCCGGGAATGAGCAGTTCTTC. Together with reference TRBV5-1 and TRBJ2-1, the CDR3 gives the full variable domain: KAGVTQTPRYLIKTRGQQVTLSCSPISGHRSVSWYQQTPGQGLQFLFEYFSETQRNKGNFPGRFSGRQFSNSRSEMNVSTLELGDSALYLCASSLDNPGNEQFFGPGTRLTVL.

The CDR3 is CASSYPEGIDEQFF. The CDR3 nucleotides are TGTGCCAGCAGTTACCCGGAGGGTATCGATGAGCAGTTCTTC. V usage is TRBV6-6 and J usage is TRBJ2-1; possible D gene TRBD2, 6 bases. The CDR3 loop spans 14 amino acids. Germline assignment: CDR1 MNHNY and CDR2 SVGAGI (reference sequence). Trimming took 2 bases from V and 8 from J, leaving 13 bases between them.

CDR3 bases: TGTGCCAGCAGTTTATGGGAGGGGGCAGATACGCAGTATTTT. It translates to CASSLWEGADTQYF. The rearrangement joins TRBV27 to TRBJ2-3, with D perhaps matching TRBD2 (7 bases). This CDR3 comprises 14 residues. The germline CDR1 and CDR2 sequences are MNHEY and SMNVEV (reference sequence). Deletions cut 1 base from V and 4 bases from J, with 9 bases between.

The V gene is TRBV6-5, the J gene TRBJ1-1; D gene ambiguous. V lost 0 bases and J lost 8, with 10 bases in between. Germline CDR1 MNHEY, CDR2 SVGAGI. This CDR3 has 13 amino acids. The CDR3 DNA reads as TGTGCCAGCAGTTACTCCTCGCAGAGCGAAGCTTTCTTT. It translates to CASSYSSQSEAFF.

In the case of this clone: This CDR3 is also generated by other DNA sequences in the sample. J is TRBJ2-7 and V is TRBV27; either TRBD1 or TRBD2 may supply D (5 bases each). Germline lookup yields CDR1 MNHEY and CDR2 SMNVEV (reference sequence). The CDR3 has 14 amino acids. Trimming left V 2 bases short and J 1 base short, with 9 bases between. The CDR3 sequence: CASSLRDPSYEQYF. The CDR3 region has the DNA TGTGCCAGCAGTTTAAGGGACCCATCCTACGAGCAGTACTTC.

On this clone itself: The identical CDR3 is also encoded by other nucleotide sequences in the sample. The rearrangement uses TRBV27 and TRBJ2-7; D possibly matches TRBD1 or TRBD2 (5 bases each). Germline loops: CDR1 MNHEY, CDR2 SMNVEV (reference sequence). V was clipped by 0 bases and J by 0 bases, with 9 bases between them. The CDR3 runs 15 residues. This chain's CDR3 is CASSLSGTSSYEQYF. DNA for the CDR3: TGTGCCAGCAGTTTATCTGGGACGAGCTCCTACGAGCAGTACTTC.

As DNA, the CDR3 is TGCGCCAGCAGCCAAGAGACAGGGGACCTATACGAGCAGTACTTC. It encodes CASSQETGDLYEQYF. The chain is built from TRBV4-3 and TRBJ2-7; TRBD1 aligns across 8 bases. CDR1 is LGHNA and CDR2 is YSLEER in the germline V gene. The CDR3 has 15 amino acids. J gave up 4 bases and V 0 bases, and 5 bases lay outside the gene matches.

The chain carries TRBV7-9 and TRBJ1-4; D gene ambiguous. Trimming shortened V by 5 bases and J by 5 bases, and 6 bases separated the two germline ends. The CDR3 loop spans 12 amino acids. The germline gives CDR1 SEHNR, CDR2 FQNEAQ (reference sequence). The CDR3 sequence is CASSNMNEKLFF. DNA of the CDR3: TGTGCCAGCAGCAACATGAATGAAAAACTGTTTTTT.

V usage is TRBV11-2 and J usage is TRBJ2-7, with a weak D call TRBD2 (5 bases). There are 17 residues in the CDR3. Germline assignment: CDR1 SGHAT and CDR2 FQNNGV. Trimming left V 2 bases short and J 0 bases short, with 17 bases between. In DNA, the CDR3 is TGTGCCAGCAGCTTAACCTGGGAGACGCCATTCTCCTACGAGCAGTACTTC. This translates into CASSLTWETPFSYEQYF.

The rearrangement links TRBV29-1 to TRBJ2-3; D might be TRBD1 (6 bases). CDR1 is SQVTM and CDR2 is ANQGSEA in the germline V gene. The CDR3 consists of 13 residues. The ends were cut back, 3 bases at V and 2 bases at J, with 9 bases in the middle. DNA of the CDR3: TGCAGCGTTGAGACAGGACTCACAGATACGCAGTATTTT. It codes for CSVETGLTDTQYF.

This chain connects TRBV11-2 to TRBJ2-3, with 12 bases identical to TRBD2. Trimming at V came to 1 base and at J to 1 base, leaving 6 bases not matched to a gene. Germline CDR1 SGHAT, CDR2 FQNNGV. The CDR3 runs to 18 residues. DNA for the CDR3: TGTGCCAGCAGCTTAGCGGCTAGCGGGGGGGCCGGCACAGATACGCAGTATTTT. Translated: CASSLAASGGAGTDTQYF.

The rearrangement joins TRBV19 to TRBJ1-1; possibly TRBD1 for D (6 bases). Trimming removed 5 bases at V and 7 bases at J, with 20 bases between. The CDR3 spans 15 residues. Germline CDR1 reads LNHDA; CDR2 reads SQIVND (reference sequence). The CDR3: CASSVDPGGALEAFF. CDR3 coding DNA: TGTGCCAGTAGTGTGGACCCTGGGGGGGCCCTTGAAGCTTTCTTT. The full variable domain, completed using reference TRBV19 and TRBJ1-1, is DGGITQSPKYLFRKEGQNVTLSCEQNLNHDAMYWYRQDPGQGLRLIYYSQIVNDFQKGDIAEGYSVSREKKESFPLTVTSAQKNPTAFYLCASSVDPGGALEAFFGQGTRLTVV.

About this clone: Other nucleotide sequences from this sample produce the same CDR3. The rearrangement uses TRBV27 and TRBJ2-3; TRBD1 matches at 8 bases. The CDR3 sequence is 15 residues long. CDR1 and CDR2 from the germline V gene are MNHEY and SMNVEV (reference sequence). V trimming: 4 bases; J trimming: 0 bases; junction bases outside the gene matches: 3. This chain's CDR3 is CASSSGTGSTDTQYF. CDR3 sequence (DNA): TGTGCCAGCAGTTCGGGGACAGGAAGCACAGATACGCAGTATTTT.

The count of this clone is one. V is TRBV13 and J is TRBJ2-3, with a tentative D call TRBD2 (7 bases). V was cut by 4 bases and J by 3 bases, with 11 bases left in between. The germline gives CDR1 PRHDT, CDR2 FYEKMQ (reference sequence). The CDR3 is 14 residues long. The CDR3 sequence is CASSSGGTTDTQYF. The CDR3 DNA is TGTGCCAGCAGCTCGGGGGGCACTACAGATACGCAGTATTTT.

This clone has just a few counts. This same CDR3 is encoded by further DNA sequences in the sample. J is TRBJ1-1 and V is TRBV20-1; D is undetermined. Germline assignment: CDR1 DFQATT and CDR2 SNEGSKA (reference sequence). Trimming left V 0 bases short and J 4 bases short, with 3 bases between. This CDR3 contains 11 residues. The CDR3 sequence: CSAREITEAFF. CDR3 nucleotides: TGCAGTGCTAGAGAGATCACTGAAGCTTTCTTT.

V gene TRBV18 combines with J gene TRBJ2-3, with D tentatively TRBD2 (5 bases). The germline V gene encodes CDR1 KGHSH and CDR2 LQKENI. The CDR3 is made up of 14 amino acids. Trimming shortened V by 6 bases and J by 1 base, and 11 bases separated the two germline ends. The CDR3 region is CASSQHGGTDTQYF. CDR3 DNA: TGTGCCAGCTCCCAACACGGGGGCACAGATACGCAGTATTTT.

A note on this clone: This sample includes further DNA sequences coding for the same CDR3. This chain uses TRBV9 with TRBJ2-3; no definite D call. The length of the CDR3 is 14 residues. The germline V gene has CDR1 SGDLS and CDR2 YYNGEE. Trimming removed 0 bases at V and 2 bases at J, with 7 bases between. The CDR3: CASSVDLFTDTQYF. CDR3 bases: TGTGCCAGCAGCGTAGACCTATTCACAGATACGCAGTATTTT.

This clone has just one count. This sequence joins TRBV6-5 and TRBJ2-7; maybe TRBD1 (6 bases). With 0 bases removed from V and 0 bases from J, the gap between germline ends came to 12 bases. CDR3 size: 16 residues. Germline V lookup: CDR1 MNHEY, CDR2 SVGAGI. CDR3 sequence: CASSYSSGQNSYEQYF. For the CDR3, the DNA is TGTGCCAGCAGTTACTCGAGCGGACAGAACTCCTACGAGCAGTACTTC.

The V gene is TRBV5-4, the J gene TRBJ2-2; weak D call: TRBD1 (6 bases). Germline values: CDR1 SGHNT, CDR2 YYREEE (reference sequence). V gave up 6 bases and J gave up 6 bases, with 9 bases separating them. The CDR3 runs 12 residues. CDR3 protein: CASIDRSGELFF. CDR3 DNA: TGTGCCAGCATCGACAGGTCCGGGGAGCTGTTTTTT.

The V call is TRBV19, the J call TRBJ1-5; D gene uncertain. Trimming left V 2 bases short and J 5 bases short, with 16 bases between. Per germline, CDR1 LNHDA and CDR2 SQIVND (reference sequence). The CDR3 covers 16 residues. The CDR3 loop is CASSIRVFAEYQPQHF. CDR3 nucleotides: TGTGCCAGTAGTATAAGGGTTTTCGCAGAATATCAGCCCCAGCATTTT.

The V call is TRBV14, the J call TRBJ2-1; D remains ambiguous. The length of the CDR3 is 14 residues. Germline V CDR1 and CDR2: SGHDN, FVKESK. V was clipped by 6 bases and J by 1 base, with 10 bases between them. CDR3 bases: TGTGCCAGCAGTCCGGCGGATTCCTACAATGAGCAGTTCTTC. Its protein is CASSPADSYNEQFF.

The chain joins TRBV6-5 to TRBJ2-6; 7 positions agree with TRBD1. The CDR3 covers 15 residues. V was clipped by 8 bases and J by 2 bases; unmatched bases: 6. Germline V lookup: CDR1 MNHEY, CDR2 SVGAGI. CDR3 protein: CASGLQGTGANVLTF. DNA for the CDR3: TGTGCCAGCGGGCTACAGGGGACTGGGGCCAACGTCCTGACTTTC.